Below, one TCR beta chain is given with its context. Its antigen remains undetermined. Per-base qualities were not stored, and no clone one base away is much larger. The data were obtained in a study of EBV T-cell therapy then PD-1 blockade in nasopharyngeal carcinoma (TCRdb year 2021). According to the germline V gene, CDR1 reads MNHEY and CDR2 reads SVGAGI. Including cysteine and phenylalanine, the CDR3 has 16 amino acids. The entry retains the CDR3 DNA only, 48 bases that are in frame from base 1. From V the trimming removes 1 base and from J it removes 2 bases, while the gene matches leave 5 bases of the junction unaccounted for. Genomic DNA was extracted from sorted cells using the Qiagen DNeasy Kit. TCR beta chain deep sequencing was performed on the immunoSEQ platform. The published analysis was carried out like this. Repertoire data analysis was performed with the immunoSEQ Analyzer software. The table comes from immuneACCESS by way of TCRdb, which keeps in-frame sequences with V and J called. Part of the clones is missing from these tables; in studies checked, under half for an unresolved V gene and the rest for unknown reasons. The D gene and trimming were derived from the DNA, and the V and J assignments and clone size from that table. This sample gives about 22,000 clones in total; over 75% of them show up just once. The ten largest clones represent approximately 24% of the sample.

Explained via the paper, the treatment or condition label denotes: AdE1-LMPpoly-expanded autologous EBV-specific T-cell therapy followed by anti-PD-1 nivolumab. The sample here was CD8+ T cells from blood, taken at day -245 from a patient whose treatment included autologous EBV-specific T cells and nivolumab. The TCR was taken from a man aged 40-55 years with nasopharyngeal carcinoma. Rearrangement joined TRBV6-5 to TRBJ2-5; 9 central nucleotides agree with TRBD2. Here is the DNA: TGTGCCAGCAGTTACTGGTCTAGCGGGGCTCAAGAGACCCAGTACTTC. Translated, this gives CASSYWSSGAQETQYF.